These 4 T cell receptor beta chains were all obtained from the same sample, sequenced in a study of T cell repertoires in cytomegalovirus infection. TCRdb redid the calling of the reads with MiXCR, one entry per CDR3 protein. The sample carries over 150,000 distinct CDR3 sequences, 15% to 20% recorded once. The sequenced sample consisted of PBMCs. The receptor source for this set is a human donor in good health (CMV status not recorded). Some clones in this sample may be carry-over from other donors' samples.

The chain carries TRBV20-1 and TRBJ2-7; D remains unclear. V lost 0 bases, J lost 1 base, and 7 bases lay in between. The CDR3 extends over 13 amino acids. In germline, CDR1 is DFQATT, CDR2 SNEGSKA (reference sequence). CDR3 sequence: CSARDRLSYEQYF. The CDR3 nucleotides are TGCAGTGCTAGAGATCGACTTTCCTACGAGCAGTACTTC.

In the case of this clonotype: At one end the junction does not follow the germline gene, possibly because of a read error. The chain recombines TRBV19 with TRBJ1-3; D call uncertain. The CDR3 extends over 15 amino acids. In germline, CDR1 is LNHDA, CDR2 SQIVND (reference sequence). CDR3 sequence reads: CDSSMDGFSGNTIYF. The CDR3 DNA is TGTGACAGTAGTATGGACGGGTTCTCTGGAAACACCATATATTTT.

The rearrangement links TRBV12-3 or TRBV12-4 to TRBJ1-1, with D hard to call. This CDR3 spans 12 amino acids. V was clipped by 5 bases and J by 5 bases, with 9 bases between them. The CDR3 region is CASSGTRTEAFF. The DNA of the CDR3 is TGTGCCAGCAGTGGTACGCGGACTGAAGCTTTCTTT.

The CDR3 sequence is CSATVNEKLFF. For the CDR3, the DNA is TGCAGTGCAACAGTGAATGAAAAACTGTTTTTT. The gene calls are TRBV20-1 and TRBJ1-4; D ambiguous. The CDR3 totals 11 residues. Germline loops: CDR1 DFQATT, CDR2 SNEGSKA (reference sequence). V dropped 6 bases and J dropped 5 bases, with 7 bases sitting between them.